This TCR beta chain was identified in a study of blood T cell repertoires in COVID-19. Turning to the study itself: Italy, Spain and the United States were the sources of the convalescent and acute COVID-19 samples. Sources were T cells, B-cell-depleted T cells, or PBMCs; the material itself was cDNA or gDNA.

From germline, CDR1 is LNHDA and CDR2 SQIVND (reference sequence). V was pared by 4 bases and J by 6 bases, with 16 bases between. CDR3 length equals 16 residues. Patients in Seattle were enrolled during active infection, then followed longitudinally. Per the authors' pipeline: Amplification from reference gene primers served as the basis for estimated nucleated cell counts. Profiling relied on immunoSEQ multiplex PCR, and the TCRdb table lists in-frame clones only, not all of them. V and J calls and clone size are copied from that table; D and trimming were computed from the DNA. The sample lists 330,000 or so clones, roughly 89% occurring once.

The sequence was collected from a woman aged 60-70 years with COVID-19, enrolled during active disease. Sequencing was done on a sample of peripheral blood. V and J are TRBV19 and TRBJ1-6; no definite D call. CDR3 sequence: CASSKAGVGLNSPLHF. In DNA form, the CDR3 reads TGTGCCAGTAGTAAAGCCGGGGTCGGGCTTAATTCACCCCTCCACTTT.